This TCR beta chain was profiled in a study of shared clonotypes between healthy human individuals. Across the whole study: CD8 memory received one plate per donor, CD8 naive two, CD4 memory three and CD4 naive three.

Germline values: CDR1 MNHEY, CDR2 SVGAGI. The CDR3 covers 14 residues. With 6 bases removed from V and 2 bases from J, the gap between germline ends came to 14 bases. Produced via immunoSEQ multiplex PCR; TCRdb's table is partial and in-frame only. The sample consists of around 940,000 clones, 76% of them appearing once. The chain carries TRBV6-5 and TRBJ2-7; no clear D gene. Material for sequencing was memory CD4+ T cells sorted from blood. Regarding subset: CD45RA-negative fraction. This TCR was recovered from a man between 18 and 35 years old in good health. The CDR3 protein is CASSPSAVTYEQYF. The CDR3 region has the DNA TGTGCCAGCAGCCCAAGTGCGGTTACCTACGAGCAGTACTTC.